This T cell receptor beta chain was obtained from a study of PD-L1 blockade in urothelial cancer. Study context: The authors examined blood 3 weeks (second dose) and 6 weeks after treatment start. Blood gave a median 141,255 T cells.

A word on this clone: Its antigen is undetermined.

General observations from the study: Durable-benefit cases showed more tumor-associated blood clone expansion at 3 weeks. Prediction of better survival came from below-median pretreatment blood TCR clonality.

Method: immunoSEQ multiplex PCR; TCRdb's copy keeps in-frame clones and lacks some. The data hold about 87,000 clones, with around 83% observed a single time. Time point described: pretreatment peripheral blood. This receptor was obtained from a man aged 55 to 70 with urothelial cancer. The sequences come from PBMCs, collected around atezolizumab (anti-PD-L1) treatment.

The CDR3 DNA sequence: TGTGCCAGCTCTCCCCTGGATACGCAGTATTTT. It codes for CASSPLDTQYF. V gene TRBV18 combines with J gene TRBJ2-3; D remains ambiguous. The germline gives CDR1 KGHSH, CDR2 LQKENI. V was shortened by 6 bases and J by 6 bases, with 7 bases between the two germline ends. The CDR3 is made up of 11 amino acids.